One and the same sample provided the 16 T cell receptor beta chains below, sequenced in a study of human T cells and chemical hapten exposure. TCRdb re-called the RACE reads with MiXCR, one entry per CDR3 protein. The sample carries some 180,000 distinct CDR3 sequences, 20% to 25% recorded once. The time point here: patch test 1, 2 weeks after DPC sensitization. Treatment in this sample: therapeutic diphenylcyclopropenone sensitization with weekly scalp DPC. Sequencing was performed on whole blood, taken in connection with sensitization to the hapten diphenylcyclopropenone (DPC). Receptor source: a woman between 45 and 65 years old with alopecia areata. Some clones in this sample may be carry-over from other donors' samples.

Of note for this clonotype: Relative to the germline gene, one junction end is altered; a read error may explain this. The J gene is TRBJ1-1, the V gene TRBV12-3 or TRBV12-4; the D gene is possibly TRBD1 (5 bases). The CDR3 has 13 residues. The CDR3 spells CASRLGEWTEAFF. CDR3 sequence (DNA): TGTGCCAGCAGATTAGGGGAGTGGACTGAAGCTTTCTTT.

This chain uses TRBV20-1 with TRBJ1-2; TRBD1 might be the D (5 bases). Germline V gene sequence: CDR1 DFQATT, CDR2 SNEGSKA (reference sequence). This CDR3 contains 14 residues. V lost 5 bases to trimming and J lost 1 base, with 14 bases between them. The CDR3 DNA sequence: TGCAGTGCTTACGGCGGGACGGTTAACTATGGCTACACCTTC. Translation: CSAYGGTVNYGYTF.

In its sample, this clonotype was seen a few times. The genes are TRBV11-2 and TRBJ1-1; D gene ambiguous. V was cut by 8 bases and J by 1 base, with 11 bases left in between. This CDR3 spans 13 amino acids. Germline V gives CDR1 SGHAT, CDR2 FQNNGV. The CDR3 sequence is CASRRAENTEAFF. The CDR3 coding sequence is TGTGCCAGCCGGCGGGCGGAGAACACTGAAGCTTTCTTT.

This clonotype has a handful of counts. V and J are TRBV29-1 and TRBJ2-3; TRBD1 or TRBD2 may be the D gene (5 bases each). The CDR3 has 12 amino acids. CDR1 and CDR2 (germline): SQVTM, ANQGSEA. CDR3 sequence reads: CSRDQGADTQYF. The CDR3 DNA sequence: TGCAGTCGGGACCAAGGGGCAGATACGCAGTATTTT.

The chain has TRBV6-1 and TRBJ1-1; D gene uncertain. This CDR3 has 14 residues. Trimming stripped 10 bases from V and 3 bases from J, with 18 bases between. The germline gives CDR1 MNHNS, CDR2 SASEGT. Written as DNA, the CDR3 is TGTGCCACCAAGTTCCTTGATAGAGACACTGAAGCTTTCTTT. It codes for CATKFLDRDTEAFF.

The table lists this clonotype with a few counts. The J gene is TRBJ2-1, the V gene TRBV20-1, with 8 positions matching TRBD2. J gave up 15 bases and V 2 bases, and 6 bases lay outside the gene matches. CDR1 is DFQATT, CDR2 SNEGSKA, per germline (reference sequence). The CDR3 loop spans 11 amino acids. The DNA for the CDR3 is TGCAGTGCTAGACGAGCGGGAGACCCGTTCTTC. This gives the protein CSARRAGDPFF.

This clonotype was seen more than once but under ten times. The V and J genes are TRBV14 and TRBJ1-1; 7 positions match TRBD1. There are 17 residues in the CDR3. The junction had 8 bases not matched to a gene; V was cut back by 1 base and J by 0 bases. Germline lookup yields CDR1 SGHDN and CDR2 FVKESK. CDR3 loop: CASSQGRGQFLNTEAFF. DNA for the CDR3: TGTGCCAGCAGCCAAGGAAGGGGGCAATTTTTGAACACTGAAGCTTTCTTT.

V is TRBV29-1 and J is TRBJ1-2; D not certain. Per the germline V gene, CDR1 is SQVTM and CDR2 is ANQGSEA. The CDR3 is 17 amino acids. V shed 3 bases and J shed 4 bases, with 24 bases lying between them. The CDR3: CSVEPLETQAVGYGYTF. CDR3 nucleotide sequence: TGCAGCGTTGAGCCGCTTGAGACCCAGGCGGTTGGCTATGGCTACACCTTC.

The rearrangement links TRBV27 to TRBJ2-3; 11 positions agree with TRBD2. The junction had 6 bases not matched to a gene; V was cut back by 2 bases and J by 2 bases. This CDR3 comprises 17 residues. Per germline, CDR1 MNHEY and CDR2 SMNVEV (reference sequence). DNA of the CDR3: TGTGCCAGCAGTTTAGGCCCGGGACTAGCGGACACAGATACGCAGTATTTT. Protein sequence: CASSLGPGLADTDTQYF.

Comment on this clonotype: The junction departs from the called germline gene at one end, perhaps through a read error. This chain connects TRBV20-1 to TRBJ2-2, with D possibly called TRBD1 or TRBD2 (6 bases each). The CDR3 length is 15 residues. Germline lookup yields CDR1 DFQATT and CDR2 SNEGSKA (reference sequence). The CDR3: CSAREGGLVTRELFF. The DNA of the CDR3 is TGCAGTGCTAGAGAGGGGGGCCTCGTCACCAGGGAGCTGTTTTTT.

V and J are TRBV7-6 and TRBJ2-2; no clear D. The V end lost 2 bases, the J end lost 2 bases, and 15 bases lay between the germline ends. The CDR3 is made up of 17 amino acids. Germline values: CDR1 SGHVS, CDR2 FNYEAQ. DNA for the CDR3: TGTGCCAGCAGCTTATTCTCTGGACGCAGAAACACCGGGGAGCTGTTTTTT. Its translation is CASSLFSGRRNTGELFF. The complete variable domain, with remaining parts taken from reference TRBV7-6 and TRBJ2-2, reads GAGVSQSPRYKVTKRGQDVALRCDPISGHVSLYWYRQALGQGPEFLTYFNYEAQQDKSGLPNDRFSAERPEGSISTLTIQRTEQRDSAMYRCASSLFSGRRNTGELFFGEGSRLTVL.

The V call is TRBV10-3, the J call TRBJ2-1, with 10 bases that match TRBD2. Losses at the gene ends were 5 bases for V and 2 bases for J; bases not matched to a gene: 3. The CDR3 totals 15 residues. Germline V gives CDR1 ENHRY, CDR2 SYGVKD. CDR3 DNA sequence: TGTGCCATCAGTTCTAGCGGGAGTACCTACAATGAGCAGTTCTTC. This encodes CAISSSGSTYNEQFF.

The CDR3 coding sequence is TGCAGCGTTGAAAGGGGGGCGGACACCGGGGAGCTGTTTTTT. Translation: CSVERGADTGELFF. The V and J genes are TRBV29-1 and TRBJ2-2; either TRBD1 or TRBD2 may fit D (6 bases each). V gave up 2 bases and J gave up 3 bases, with 10 bases separating them. This CDR3 is 14 amino acids long. Germline V gene sequence: CDR1 SQVTM, CDR2 ANQGSEA.

V and J are TRBV12-3 or TRBV12-4 and TRBJ2-3; 7 bases map to TRBD1. The junction had 0 bases not matched to a gene; V was cut back by 6 bases and J by 0 bases. There are 13 residues in the CDR3. In DNA form, the CDR3 reads TGTGCCAGCAGGACAGGGAGCACAGATACGCAGTATTTT. Amino acids: CASRTGSTDTQYF.

This clonotype was seen more than once but under ten times. The rearrangement uses TRBV10-3 and TRBJ1-2, with D possibly TRBD1 on 5 matching bases. The length of the CDR3 is 12 residues. Germline values: CDR1 ENHRY, CDR2 SYGVKD. V was cut by 7 bases and J by 5 bases, with 11 bases left in between. CDR3 sequence: CAITRDLYGYTF. In DNA form, the CDR3 reads TGTGCCATCACCCGGGACCTTTATGGCTACACCTTC.

V usage is TRBV29-1 and J usage is TRBJ1-2; 8 bases map to TRBD1. Germline loops: CDR1 SQVTM, CDR2 ANQGSEA. Trimming removed 0 bases from V and 10 bases from J; junction bases left unmatched: 7. This CDR3 has 13 amino acids. The CDR3 nucleotides are TGCAGCGTTGAAGAGCCGGACAGGGATGACTACACCTTC. This encodes CSVEEPDRDDYTF.